This T cell receptor (beta chain) came from a study of T cells in Graves' hyperthyroidism and ophthalmopathy. Study results and caveats: Stable hyperthyroidism was told apart from ophthalmopathy by a model built on 13 V-J features. Ophthalmopathy was predicted by the model a median of roughly 6.6 months ahead of onset. The blood repertoire included most of the expanded thyroid clonotypes above 0.001.

Amplified TCR beta CDR3 regions derived from RNA transcripts. Primed by the HTBI set, a first-round RT-PCR was run on the TCR CDR3. TCRdb passed the multiplex PCR reads through MiXCR, listing each CDR3 protein once. The top ten clones hold approximately 6.8% of a sample with about 700,000 distinct CDR3 sequences, 45% of them seen once. CDR1 is SEHNR, CDR2 FQNEAQ, per germline (reference sequence). J lost 6 bases, V lost 3 bases, and 7 bases had no gene match. The CDR3 extends over 14 amino acids. A word on this clonotype: Its target is unknown.

In making diagnoses, clinical symptoms, serum thyroxine and TRAb, thyroid ultrasound and orbital computed tomography were all used. V is TRBV7-9 and J is TRBJ2-5, with 7 bases that match TRBD1. The TCR originated in an adult man with Graves' disease, either hyperthyroidism or ophthalmopathy (not recorded which). Material for sequencing was peripheral blood or thyroid tissue (not recorded which). This CDR3 reads CASSLPSGGKTQYF. In DNA, the CDR3 is TGTGCCAGCAGCTTGCCCTCAGGGGGAAAGACCCAGTACTTC.